This T cell receptor (beta chain) comes out of a study of blood T cell repertoires in COVID-19. Study as a whole: Donors in the United States, Italy and Spain gave samples during acute or convalescent COVID-19. PBMCs, B-cell-depleted T cells, or T cells were the source of the cDNA or gDNA that made up the material.

In the authors' methods: By means of reference gene primer amplification, nucleated cell counts were estimated. The assay was immunoSEQ multiplex PCR, and TCRdb's table has in-frame clones only and misses some. From that table come the V and J calls and clone size; the DNA was used to work out D and trimming. The sample consists of roughly 99,000 clones, around nine tenths of them appearing once. The V and J ends lost 1 base and 3 bases respectively, with 9 bases between them. Germline V gene sequence: CDR1 SGHTA, CDR2 FQGNSA. The CDR3 is 14 amino acids. This rearrangement joins TRBV7-2 to TRBJ1-2; D is uncertain. The clonotype was recovered from a woman aged 25-40 years with acute or convalescent COVID-19. The sample comprised peripheral blood. The CDR3 here is CASSLDRHYYGYTF. The CDR3 DNA reads as TGTGCCAGCAGCTTAGACCGACACTACTATGGCTACACCTTC.